The rows below give T cell receptor beta chains drawn from one sample of a study of vaccination effects on CD4 cells after COVID-19. The repertoire was sequenced with immunoSEQ multiplex PCR; TCRdb's copy has only in-frame clones and lacks some. The table has some 69,000 clones, approximately 75% seen once. The antigens of these receptors remain unknown. Sequenced material: CD4+ T cells from PBMCs cultured with HCoV-NL63 spike peptides, taken before COVID-19 vaccination. All receptors derive from a human donor who received a COVID-19 vaccine. Both conserved end residues are part of each CDR3. A D gene is named only where the DNA matches it firmly. Size values are once, few and many counts, or a class for expanded clones, and some rows have none.

TRBV27	TRBJ1-4	.	TRBD1	TGTGCCAGCGCCCGGTATAAACAGGGGGTTGAAAAACTGTTTTTT	CASARYKQGVEKLFF
TRBV25-1	TRBJ2-5	.	.	TGTGCCAGCAGTGAATTGAGAGGGCAAGAGACCCAGTACTTC	CASSELRGQETQYF
TRBV19	TRBJ1-2	.	.	TGTGCCAGTAGTACCGGGACTTTTAACTATGGCTACACCTTC	CASSTGTFNYGYTF
TRBV19	TRBJ2-5	once	.	TGTGCCAGTAGTCATAGAGAGACCCAGTACTTC	CASSHRETQYF
TRBV5-1	TRBJ2-5	.	.	TGCGCCAGCAGCATAACAGGCCCCGAAGAGACCCAGTACTTC	CASSITGPEETQYF
TRBV7-2	TRBJ2-3	.	.	TGTGCCAGCAGCTTAGCTCGTCTAGCTTTCGATACGCAGTATTTT	CASSLARLAFDTQYF
TRBV6-2/TRBV6-3	TRBJ2-4	few	.	TGTGCCAGCAGTGGGGGGTTGAAAAACATTCAGTACTTC	CASSGGLKNIQYF
TRBV18	TRBJ1-2	.	TRBD1	TGTGCCAGCTCAATCCTGGACAGGGCGAACTATGGCTACACCTTC	CASSILDRANYGYTF
TRBV2	TRBJ1-5	.	.	TGTGCCAGCAGTGCCGACAGGCAGGGGTATCAGCCCCAGCATTTT	CASSADRQGYQPQHF
TRBV11-2	TRBJ1-2	once	TRBD1	TGTGCCAGCAGCTCCGACAGGGGATATGGCTACACCTTC	CASSSDRGYGYTF
TRBV4-2	TRBJ1-6	.	.	TGTGCCAGCAGCCAAGAGGGGGGGGGCGTGAATTCACCCCTCCACTTT	CASSQEGGGVNSPLHF
TRBV5-1	TRBJ2-1	.	.	TGCGCCAGCAGCTTGGAGGCAGGATTGGATGAGCAGTTCTTC	CASSLEAGLDEQFF
TRBV30	TRBJ2-5	.	TRBD2	TGTGCCTGGAGCGCTGGGACTAGCGGGCAAGAGACCCAGTACTTC	CAWSAGTSGQETQYF
TRBV18	TRBJ1-1	.	.	TGTGCTACCTCAGCCCTAAGCGGCAGGGCGGGTGAAGCTTTCTTT	CATSALSGRAGEAFF
TRBV3-1/TRBV3-2	TRBJ2-5	.	TRBD2	TGTGCCAGCAGGAGTAGCGGGGGGGCAGGAAAGACCCAGTACTTC	CASRSSGGAGKTQYF
TRBV5-1	TRBJ2-1	few	TRBD2	TGCGCCAGCAGCTTGGGGGCTAGCGGCAATGAGCAGTTCTTC	CASSLGASGNEQFF
TRBV2	TRBJ1-1	.	.	TGTGCCAGCCGGTTGGGGGTGACTGAAGCTTTCTTT	CASRLGVTEAFF
TRBV18	TRBJ1-5	.	.	TGTGCCAGCTCCCTCAATAACAGGATGAGCAATCAGCCCCAGCATTTT	CASSLNNRMSNQPQHF
TRBV12-5	TRBJ1-1	.	.	TGTGCTAGTGGGCTACAGGGCTGGGGGACTGAAGCTTTCTTT	CASGLQGWGTEAFF
TRBV7-3	TRBJ2-5	few	.	TGTGCCAGCAGCTTATTCAACCAAGAGACCCAGTACTTC	CASSLFNQETQYF
TRBV2	TRBJ1-1	.	.	TGTGCCAGCTTTCGGGTGAACACTGAAGCTTTCTTT	CASFRVNTEAFF
TRBV27	TRBJ1-2	few	.	TGTGCCAGCAGTTCGAGCGGGGCTGATACGGATGGCTACACCTTC	CASSSSGADTDGYTF
TRBV5-1	TRBJ1-6	once	.	TGCGCCAGCAGCCCCCGGGACCGCCACAATTCACCCCTCCACTTT	CASSPRDRHNSPLHF
TRBV3-1/TRBV3-2	TRBJ2-5	.	.	TGTGCCAGCAGCCCTAGACAGCTAGAGACCCAGTACTTC	CASSPRQLETQYF